Listed below are T cell receptor beta chains from one sample, sequenced in a study of patients and donors after allogeneic stem cell transplantation. TCRdb independently ran MiXCR on the RT-PCR reads; one entry per CDR3 protein. The data hold 7,000 to 9,000 distinct CDR3 sequences, with 11% observed a single time. Sequencing was carried out using blood, either unsorted or a sorted T cell fraction (not recorded which). The receptor source for this set is a human donor who was either an allogeneic HSCT recipient or a stem cell or donor lymphocyte infusion donor (not recorded which). It is not recorded whose cells these are; they may come from a transplant donor. CDR3s include the opening cysteine and the closing phenylalanine or tryptophan. The D gene is left open where the match is weak. Only part of the rows carry a size: once, few, many, or a class if the clone is expanded.

TRBV12-3/TRBV12-4	-	TRBJ1-1	-	TGTGCCAGCAGTCGACGCCATCTGATGATGAACACTGAAGCTTTCTTT	CASSRRHLMMNTEAFF
TRBV6-5	TRBD1	TRBJ2-7	few	TGTGCCAGCAGACTCCAGGGGGCGCCAAGTGGCTACGAGCAGTACTTC	CASRLQGAPSGYEQYF
TRBV5-1	-	TRBJ2-7	few	TGCGCCAGCAGCTACACCTCAGGGGGGTTCTACGAGCAGTACTTC	CASSYTSGGFYEQYF
TRBV10-3	-	TRBJ1-1	many	TGTGCCATCAGTATCGGGGGAGGGACCACTGAAGCTTTCTTT	CAISIGGGTTEAFF
TRBV12-3/TRBV12-4	-	TRBJ2-7	-	TGTGCCAGCAGTCGGGACCACTACGAGCAGTACTTC	CASSRDHYEQYF
TRBV5-5	TRBD1	TRBJ1-1	few	TGTGCCAGCAGCTTGGATGGAACAGGGGATCGAAACACTGAAGCTTTCTTT	CASSLDGTGDRNTEAFF
TRBV29-1	TRBD1	TRBJ2-4	-	TGCAGCGTTGTAATTATTCTGGGACAGGGGGCTATGGACATTCAGTACTTC	CSVVIILGQGAMDIQYF
TRBV11-2	-	TRBJ2-3	few	TGTGCCAGCAGCCCACTAGTCGGTTCTCCAGATACGCAGTATTTT	CASSPLVGSPDTQYF
TRBV6-5	-	TRBJ2-1	-	TGTGCCAGCAGTCTGGACTCTGCCCCCTCCTACAATGAGCAGTTCTTC	CASSLDSAPSYNEQFF
TRBV5-1	-	TRBJ1-2	many	TGCGCCAGCAGCTTATTTTCACAGGGTGAACGGTACACCTTC	CASSLFSQGERYTF
TRBV4-1	-	TRBJ1-4	many	TGCGCCAGCAGCCAAGATAGGGCAGCAACTAATGAAAAACTGTTTTTT	CASSQDRAATNEKLFF
TRBV5-6	-	TRBJ1-2	many	TGTGCCAGCAGCTTGTGGGGTGAGCACCGCCCTAACTATGGCTACACCTTC	CASSLWGEHRPNYGYTF
TRBV20-1	-	TRBJ2-3	-	TGCAGTGCCAGTAACACAGATACGCAGTATTTT	CSASNTDTQYF
TRBV11-2	-	TRBJ1-1	many	TGTGCCAGCAGCTTGGGAGAGTTGAACACTGAAGCTTTCTTT	CASSLGELNTEAFF
TRBV7-9	TRBD1	TRBJ2-1	many	TGTGCCAGCAGCCAACCACCGGGACAGGGGGTTAACAATGAGCAGTTCTTC	CASSQPPGQGVNNEQFF
TRBV20-1	-	TRBJ2-5	few	TGCAGTGCCGAGATGGACCAAGAGACCCAGTACTTC	CSAEMDQETQYF